This T cell receptor (beta chain) stems from a study of cytomegalovirus exposure and HLA in healthy donors. To note about this clone: One junction end disagrees with the germline gene, perhaps due to a read error.

This CDR3 is 12 amino acids long. Germline assignment: CDR1 SGHDT and CDR2 YYEEEE. Libraries were prepared by immunoSEQ multiplex PCR; TCRdb keeps only in-frame clonotypes and omits some of them. The repertoire holds about 240,000 clones, approximately 83% seen once, with roughly 1.2% in the top ten. This TCR came from a woman in her twenties or thirties in good health and CMV-seropositive. The sample was PBMCs. The chain combines TRBV5-6 with TRBJ2-2, with D unclear. CDR3 nucleotide sequence: TGTGTCAGCAGCTTTCTTCTCGGGGAGCTGTTTTTT. Its protein product is CVSSFLLGELFF. Looking up the rest from reference TRBV5-6 and TRBJ2-2 gives the full variable domain: DAGVTQSPTHLIKTRGQQVTLRCSPKSGHDTVSWYQQALGQGPQFIFQYYEEEERQRGNFPDRFSGHQFPNYSSELNVNALLLGDSALYLCVSSFLLGELFFGEGSRLTVL.